The T cell receptor (beta chain) under discussion was sequenced for a study of CD8+ T cells in alopecia areata. Broader study findings: Many expanded lesional clones persisted in scalp and blood during tofacitinib. Among the top 100, expanded CD8+ clones were significantly decreased by tofacitinib, as was scalp clonality.

The sequencing template was cDNA reverse transcribed from extracted RNA. TCRdb's copy holds only in-frame clones and misses some; the assay was immunoSEQ multiplex PCR. Found here are about 210,000 clones, more than 45% of them singletons; the top ten hold roughly 1.6%. Germline V gene lookup returns CDR1 MGHDK and CDR2 SYGVNS. Trimming took off 4 bases at V and 1 base at J, with 11 bases between the two ends. CDR3 size: 14 residues. Remarks on this clone: The antigen remains unidentified.

The treatment is: oral pan-JAK inhibitor, 5-10 mg twice daily. This receptor was identified in a human donor with alopecia areata. The chain links TRBV25-1 to TRBJ2-7; D may be TRBD1 (6 bases). Here the sequenced sample was CD4+ T cells sorted from blood, taken at week 4, from a patient treated with tofacitinib. CDR3 DNA sequence: TGTGCCAGCAGTGCACAGGGTTCGTCCTACGAGCAGTACTTC. As protein: CASSAQGSSYEQYF.